This passage covers 18 T cell receptor beta chains from one sample sequenced in a study of blood T cell repertoires in COVID-19. Generated by immunoSEQ multiplex PCR, the TCRdb table keeps only in-frame clones and is missing some. The sample carries around 170,000 clones, around 87% recorded once. Material for sequencing was peripheral blood. The source is a man between 60 and 75 years old with COVID-19, enrolled during active disease.

In regard to this clone: The same CDR3 arises from other DNA sequences in this sample as well. The chain recombines TRBV7-9 with TRBJ2-1; 8 positions match TRBD2. V trimming: 5 bases; J trimming: 4 bases; junction bases outside the gene matches: 4. The CDR3 covers 14 residues. Germline V gives CDR1 SEHNR, CDR2 FQNEAQ (reference sequence). The CDR3 is CASSLSGSYNEQFF. The CDR3 DNA reads TGTGCCAGCAGCCTAAGCGGGAGTTACAATGAGCAGTTCTTC.

The rearrangement uses TRBV25-1 and TRBJ1-4; TRBD1 matches at 7 bases. The germline V gene encodes CDR1 MGHDK and CDR2 SYGVNS. CDR3 length equals 14 residues. The V segment lost 3 bases and the J segment 10 bases; nucleotides outside the gene matches: 8. Written as DNA, the CDR3 is TGTGCCAGCAGTGACGCGGCAGGGGGACGAAAACTGTTTTTT. Translating gives CASSDAAGGRKLFF.

The chain recombines TRBV9 with TRBJ1-2; D remains ambiguous. V was cut by 3 bases and J by 5 bases, with 11 bases left in between. The CDR3 covers 13 residues. The germline gives CDR1 SGDLS, CDR2 YYNGEE. The CDR3 loop reads CASSASGNYGYTF. DNA for the CDR3: TGTGCCAGCAGCGCTTCAGGCAATTATGGCTACACCTTC.

The chain has TRBV6-5 and TRBJ2-7; possible D gene TRBD2, 6 bases. The CDR3 is 14 amino acids. Germline V CDR1 and CDR2: MNHEY, SVGAGI. The ends were cut back, 6 bases at V and 3 bases at J, with 15 bases in the middle. The DNA for the CDR3 is TGTGCCAGCAGGAGAGACGGAGGGGACTACGAGCAGTACTTC. Its protein product is CASRRDGGDYEQYF.

The chain uses TRBV5-8 and TRBJ1-2, with no clear D. V was cut by 0 bases and J by 0 bases, with 12 bases left in between. The CDR3 has 16 amino acids. Germline lookup yields CDR1 SGHTS and CDR2 YDEGEE. The CDR3 sequence is CASSLVSRQANYGYTF. CDR3 DNA sequence: TGTGCCAGCAGCTTGGTGTCACGACAAGCTAACTATGGCTACACCTTC.

This clone was counted between two and nine times. The chain recombines TRBV5-4 with TRBJ2-7; TRBD2 matches at 8 bases. The CDR3 totals 15 residues. Germline V gives CDR1 SGHNT, CDR2 YYREEE (reference sequence). After removal of 4 bases from V and 7 bases from J, the junction contained 13 bases not matched to a gene. CDR3 loop: CASSREGGAVEEQYF. The CDR3 DNA follows: TGTGCCAGCAGCCGGGAGGGGGGGGCGGTGGAGGAGCAGTACTTC.

The chain is built from TRBV28 and TRBJ2-6; TRBD1 aligns across 8 bases. This CDR3 is 20 amino acids long. Per the germline V gene, CDR1 is MDHEN and CDR2 is SYDVKM. The V gene end was trimmed by 6 bases and the J gene end by 0 bases; junction bases not matched to a gene: 16. CDR3 loop: CASSTRWGQEDSSGANVLTF. The DNA of the CDR3 is TGTGCCAGCAGCACCAGGTGGGGACAGGAGGATTCCTCTGGGGCCAACGTCCTGACTTTC.

The CDR3 sequence is CASSSLAGEYNEQFF. CDR3 DNA: TGTGCCAGCAGCTCATTAGCGGGAGAATACAATGAGCAGTTCTTC. The V and J genes are TRBV7-3 and TRBJ2-1; 9 bases line up with TRBD2. V was pared by 4 bases and J by 4 bases, with 5 bases of the junction left unmatched. Germline assignment: CDR1 SGHTA and CDR2 FQGTGA. The CDR3 loop spans 15 amino acids.

CDR3 loop: CASSLILPGMSLSGRAGLNEQFF. The CDR3 bases are TGTGCCAGCAGCCTTATATTGCCGGGGATGTCTCTTAGCGGGAGGGCCGGTTTAAATGAGCAGTTCTTC. The chain employs TRBV3-1 (or the pseudogene TRBV3-2) and TRBJ2-1, with TRBD2 identical over 11 bases. The V and J ends lost 4 bases and 7 bases, in that order; junction bases with no gene match: 30. CDR1 is LGHDT, CDR2 YNNKEL, per germline (reference sequence). CDR3 length: 23 residues.

V and J are TRBV2 and TRBJ1-4; D unclear. The germline V gene encodes CDR1 SNHLY and CDR2 FYNNEI. V was pared by 6 bases and J by 0 bases, with 11 bases between. The CDR3 consists of 15 residues. The CDR3: CASRRRQATNEKLFF. The CDR3 DNA follows: TGTGCCAGCAGAAGAAGGCAGGCAACTAATGAAAAACTGTTTTTT.

V gene TRBV6-6 combines with J gene TRBJ2-2; TRBD1 might be the D (5 bases). CDR3 size: 16 residues. Trimming stripped 2 bases from V and 1 base from J, with 11 bases between. The germline V gene encodes CDR1 MNHNY and CDR2 SVGAGI (reference sequence). The DNA for the CDR3 is TGTGCCAGCAGTTACCAGGGTAACCTGAACACCGGGGAGCTGTTTTTT. This encodes CASSYQGNLNTGELFF.

The chain combines TRBV5-1 with TRBJ1-1; weak D call: TRBD1 (6 bases). With 7 bases removed from V and 0 bases from J, the gap between germline ends came to 13 bases. Germline V gene data show CDR1 as SGHRS and CDR2 as YFSETQ. The CDR3 has 14 amino acids. In nucleotides, the CDR3 is TGCGCCAGCCGACACAGGGAAATGAACACTGAAGCTTTCTTT. Amino acid sequence: CASRHREMNTEAFF.

The rearrangement links TRBV5-4 to TRBJ2-7; unclear D gene. The germline gives CDR1 SGHNT, CDR2 YYREEE (reference sequence). Trimming left V 0 bases short and J 2 bases short, with 6 bases between. The CDR3 is 13 residues long. The CDR3 reads CASSLGGTYEQYF. In DNA form, the CDR3 reads TGTGCCAGCAGCTTGGGCGGTACCTACGAGCAGTACTTC.

This chain links TRBV7-8 with TRBJ1-2; D gene uncertain. This CDR3 contains 12 residues. Germline V lookup: CDR1 SGHVS, CDR2 FQNEAQ. V lost 5 bases to trimming and J lost 8 bases, with 12 bases between them. Written as DNA, the CDR3 is TGTGCCAGCAGCCCACCCCCCCGGGGCTACACCTTC. Its translation is CASSPPPRGYTF.

This clone is deemed medium-sized. This sequence joins TRBV27 and TRBJ1-5, with D possibly being TRBD1 (6 bases). V lost 6 bases and J lost 0, with 12 bases in between. Germline V CDR1 and CDR2: MNHEY, SMNVEV (reference sequence). The CDR3 covers 15 residues. The CDR3 region is CASRAGTISNQPQHF. As DNA, the CDR3 is TGTGCCAGCAGAGCCGGGACAATTAGCAATCAGCCCCAGCATTTT.

The chain couples TRBV30 to TRBJ1-3, with 9 bases identical to TRBD1. Germline V gene sequence: CDR1 GTSNPN, CDR2 SVGIG (reference sequence). The CDR3 runs to 17 residues. V was clipped by 5 bases and J by 0 bases; unmatched bases: 11. The CDR3 reads CAWGTGHQLSSGNTIYF. The CDR3 DNA sequence: TGTGCCTGGGGGACAGGGCACCAACTGAGCTCTGGAAACACCATATATTTT.

The V call is TRBV14, the J call TRBJ1-4, with D maybe TRBD1 (5 bases). Germline assignment: CDR1 SGHDN and CDR2 FVKESK. V was clipped by 3 bases and J by 0 bases, with 14 bases between them. This CDR3 comprises 17 residues. This CDR3 is CASSHRVTVATNEKLFF. CDR3 in DNA: TGTGCCAGCAGCCACAGGGTAACGGTTGCAACTAATGAAAAACTGTTTTTT.

V and J are TRBV9 and TRBJ2-3; the match to TRBD1 covers 9 bases. Germline lookup yields CDR1 SGDLS and CDR2 YYNGEE. V shed 2 bases and J 4 bases; nucleotides not matched to a gene: 5. CDR3 length: 15 amino acids. CDR3 amino acids: CASSVRDRAPDTQYF. The CDR3 bases are TGTGCCAGCAGCGTCCGGGACAGGGCGCCAGATACGCAGTATTTT.